What follows describes a single TCR beta chain. This entry comes from a study of blood T cells in healthy people across ages. The second PCR ran roughly 6 to 11 cycles with a sample-barcoded 5' primer and J-beta primers. One entry per CDR3 protein, called by TCRdb with MiXCR from the 5' RACE reads. The top ten hold 23% of the sample, which has over 1,500,000 distinct CDR3 sequences, about 39% seen once. The sequencing sample was made of blood. The TCR was taken from a human donor in good health.

CDR3 sequence reads: CASSEWGSRSGNTIYF. CDR3 nucleotide sequence: TGTGCCAGCAGTGAATGGGGTTCCAGATCTGGAAACACCATATATTTT. The chain carries TRBV25-1 and TRBJ1-3; no reliable D call. In germline, CDR1 is MGHDK, CDR2 SYGVNS. The CDR3 is 16 residues long. Trimming left V 1 base short and J 1 base short, with 11 bases between. Looking up the rest from reference TRBV25-1 and TRBJ1-3 gives the full variable domain: EADIYQTPRYLVIGTGKKITLECSQTMGHDKMYWYQQDPGMELHLIHYSYGVNSTEKGDLSSESTVSRIRTEHFPLTLESARPSHTSQYLCASSEWGSRSGNTIYFGEGSWLTVV.